This T cell receptor beta chain was sequenced in a study of CD8+ T cells in alopecia areata (dated by TCRdb to 2016 to 2019). Regarding the complete study: Treated patients were enrolled in an open-label pilot trial of oral tofacitinib, 5 to 10 mg twice daily, for moderate-to-severe alopecia areata. Scalp clonality was compared among normal scalp (n=4), patchy alopecia areata scalp (n=8), and alopecia totalis/universalis scalp (n=8). Disease severity in treated patients was measured with the SALT score, which quantifies the percentage of affected scalp surface area. TCRbeta CDR3 regions were amplified by immunoSEQ multiplex PCR with 35 Vbeta forward and 13 Jbeta reverse primers. In humans, TCRbeta sequencing was performed on scalp tissue and on sorted CD4+ and CD8+ peripheral blood T cells from healthy controls and from patients with patchy or totalis/universalis alopecia areata. Biopsies were taken from tofacitinib-treated patients at baseline and at 4 and 24 weeks of treatment, and a later scalp biopsy was taken in several of the tofacitinib-treated patients. RNA was extracted with the PAXgene miRNA kit for fixed scalp, the miRNeasy kit for PBMCs, and the RNeasy kit for mouse skin. Tofacitinib was administered for 6 to 18 months, and 6 months of follow-up off drug were then conducted to assess delayed response and recurrence. In both human patients and the C3H/HeJ mouse model, the study applied high-throughput TCRbeta sequencing to look at T cell clonal expansion in alopecia areata. Broader findings and caveats from the paper: Shared TCR sequences between patients were less evident than in mice, which may be partly attributable to HLA diversity in the patient population. During tofacitinib treatment, many expanded lesional clones remained in scalp and blood, and this persistence may partly explain relapse after treatment is stopped. Lesional scalp, especially in alopecia totalis/universalis, showed higher clonality and more expanded CD8+ clones than normal scalp, suggesting antigenic drive. Tofacitinib significantly lowered scalp clonality and the number of expanded CD8+ clones among the top 100 scalp clones. Scalp TCR repertoire analysis is complicated because resident alphabeta T cells in normal human skin are also sequenced, whereas mouse skin is dominated by gammadelta T cells. Because the treated cohort was small and had only one nonresponder, larger studies are needed to examine links between baseline CD8+ expansion and response.

Concerning this clone itself: This clone's antigen is unknown. No much larger clone exists at a distance of one base, and base qualities are not known.

Receptors were amplified or captured by the immunoSEQ multiplex PCR assay. RNA was extracted from all samples and reverse transcribed into cDNA as template for TCR sequencing. SuperScript III was used for first-strand cDNA synthesis, primed with a 2:1 mix of oligo-dT and random hexamers. A synthetic immune receptor repertoire was used to measure amplification bias, and any remaining bias was corrected computationally. As for the authors' bioinformatics: After raw reads were preprocessed to remove errors, the CDR3 was defined following IMGT conventions as running from the conserved cysteine to phenylalanine. Clonality was computed by normalizing Shannon entropy by log2 of the number of productive unique TCRs and subtracting the result from 1. CD4 or CD8 identity of scalp clones was inferred by cross-referencing scalp TCRbeta sequences with sorted blood CD4 and CD8 repertoires. TCRdb took this table from immuneACCESS and kept in-frame rearrangements with V and J called. Such tables lack part of the clones; where checked against another copy, unresolved V genes explain under half of the gap, and the rest is unexplained. The D gene and trimming were derived from the DNA, and the V and J assignments and clone size from that table. The sample table lists more than 150,000 clones, 50% to 60% of them with a count of one. The ten largest clonotypes hold around 3.2% of the sample.

V was cut back by 3 bases and J by 3 bases, leaving a gap of 15 bases between them. Based on the germline V gene (reference sequence), the CDR1 and CDR2 sequences are GTSNPN and SVGIG. The CDR3 covers 15 residues, taking in both the cysteine and the phenylalanine. Just the 45-base CDR3 DNA is kept, in frame starting at base 1. What this sample's time point label stands for: more than 3 weeks on oral tofacitinib. This sample's treatment or condition label indicates: oral pan-JAK inhibitor, 5-10 mg twice daily. Lesional scalp punch biopsies and peripheral blood were collected from alopecia areata patients. PBMCs were separated by density centrifugation and stained for CD3, CD4 and CD8, after which CD4+ and CD8+ T cells were sorted on a FACSAria.

The receptor's source is a human donor with alopecia areata. The sequenced sample was CD4+ T cells sorted from blood, obtained at week 4, from a patient treated with tofacitinib. The chain couples TRBV30 to TRBJ2-4; the D gene remains uncertain. The CDR3 reads as follows: CAWSALGPLKNIQYF. The nucleotides read TGTGCCTGGAGCGCCCTTGGGCCACTCAAAAACATTCAGTACTTC.